This TCR beta chain was identified in a study of blood T cell repertoires in COVID-19. At the level of the study: Collection of acute and convalescent COVID-19 samples took place in the United States, Italy and Spain.

Clones were sequenced by immunoSEQ multiplex PCR, and TCRdb holds only the in-frame ones, with some missing. The sample yields 100,000 to 150,000 clones, more than 70% seen once. CDR1 and CDR2 (germline): DFQATT, SNEGSKA (reference sequence). The CDR3 is made up of 16 amino acids. V lost 3 bases to trimming and J lost 2 bases; unmatched junction nucleotides: 8. The sample comprised peripheral blood. This TCR derives from a human donor in a cohort sampled during active COVID-19. The rearrangement links TRBV20-1 to TRBJ2-3; TRBD1 matches at 10 bases. The CDR3 reads CSASGQTGGFTDTQYF. Here the CDR3 DNA reads TGCAGTGCTAGTGGGCAGACAGGGGGCTTCACAGATACGCAGTATTTT.